A single sample gave rise to the 32 T cell receptor beta chains below, sequenced in a study of Graves' ophthalmopathy and Graves' hyperthyroidism (dated by TCRdb to 2016 to 2018). TCRdb names Illumina HiSeq 2000 as the instrument used. For repertoire sequencing, the TCR beta CDR3 regions were amplified from RNA transcripts. The first round of RT-PCR was done with HTBI primers and the Qiagen OneStep RT-PCR kit, and was followed by a second round of multiplex PCR, then size selection and purification. Using fastp at Q25 and MiXCR, TCRdb reprocessed the public reads and kept productive beta chains. Identical CDR3 proteins give one entry, which carries the most common genes and DNA. The table for this sample lists around 1.1 million distinct CDR3 sequences; about two fifths of them were counted only once. The top ten clones comprise 11% of the sample. Source material: peripheral blood or thyroid tissue (not recorded which). These receptors were taken from an adult man with Graves' hyperthyroidism.

The chain has TRBV11-2 and TRBJ1-5; TRBD1 matches 7 bases. Germline trimming cut 5 bases from V and 4 bases from J; bases unmatched to any gene: 17. This CDR3 spans 18 amino acids. The germline CDR1 and CDR2 sequences are SGHAT and FQNNGV. CDR3 residues: CASSALAPTTGRNQPQHF. In nucleotides, the CDR3 is TGTGCCAGCAGCGCCCTCGCCCCAACGACAGGGAGGAATCAGCCCCAGCATTTT.

This clonotype was detected ten times or more. This chain connects TRBV4-1 to TRBJ1-6, with D maybe TRBD1 (5 bases). Trimming left V 6 bases short and J 1 base short, with 16 bases between. The germline V gene encodes CDR1 MGHRA and CDR2 YSYEKL. The length of the CDR3 is 17 residues. The CDR3 here is CASSRESQGSYNSPLHF. In DNA form, the CDR3 reads TGCGCCAGCAGTCGAGAAAGTCAGGGTTCCTATAATTCACCCCTCCACTTT.

This clonotype was recorded at least ten times. This chain's CDR3 is CASSYSRGWNTEAFF. CDR3 bases: TGTGCCAGCAGTTACTCGAGGGGTTGGAACACTGAAGCTTTCTTT. The chain employs TRBV6-5 and TRBJ1-1, with D possibly matching TRBD1 (5 bases). Trimming pared 0 bases from V and 1 base from J, leaving 9 bases between. Germline V lookup: CDR1 MNHEY, CDR2 SVGAGI. The CDR3 runs 15 residues.

The gene calls are TRBV12-3 or TRBV12-4 and TRBJ1-3, with a possible D match to TRBD1 (6 bases). V lost 7 bases to trimming and J lost 2 bases, with 18 bases between them. The CDR3 runs 16 residues. CDR3 coding DNA: TGTGCCAGCACCAACTCGAGGGGGTCGGCTGGAAACACCATATATTTT. Residues: CASTNSRGSAGNTIYF.

V is TRBV9 and J is TRBJ1-2; the D is unclear. The CDR3 consists of 11 residues. Trimming stripped 0 bases from V and 7 bases from J, with 4 bases between. In germline, CDR1 is SGDLS, CDR2 YYNGEE. CDR3: CASSVVSGYTF. CDR3 nucleotide sequence: TGTGCCAGCAGCGTAGTAAGTGGCTACACCTTC. The variable domain in full, with the rest retrieved from reference TRBV9 and TRBJ1-2, is DSGVTQTPKHLITATGQRVTLRCSPRSGDLSVYWYQQSLDQGLQFLIQYYNGEERAKGNILERFSAQQFPDLHSELNLSSLELGDSALYFCASSVVSGYTFGSGTRLTVV.

The chain employs TRBV20-1 and TRBJ2-7; D is uncertain. The V end was cut by 0 bases, the J end by 1 base, with 7 bases between. From germline, CDR1 is DFQATT and CDR2 SNEGSKA (reference sequence). The CDR3 covers 13 residues. The CDR3 DNA is TGCAGTGCTAGAGATCTGCCATCCTACGAGCAGTACTTC. It is translated as CSARDLPSYEQYF.

Ten or more counts support this clonotype. The chain couples TRBV29-1 to TRBJ2-2; D unclear. The CDR3 consists of 12 residues. Germline V CDR1 and CDR2: SQVTM, ANQGSEA. Trimming took 7 bases from V and 5 from J, leaving 11 bases between them. The CDR3 loop is CSAQLGTGELFF. CDR3 in DNA: TGCAGCGCACAATTGGGAACCGGGGAGCTGTTTTTT.

This chain uses TRBV6-5 with TRBJ1-4; D is unresolved. The CDR3 is 15 amino acids. V was clipped by 4 bases and J by 0 bases, with 9 bases between them. Germline V CDR1 and CDR2: MNHEY, SVGAGI. The CDR3 DNA is TGTGCCAGCAGTTCCCATGTGCCAACTAATGAAAAACTGTTTTTT. This encodes CASSSHVPTNEKLFF.

V usage is TRBV29-1 and J usage is TRBJ1-1; 8 bases fit TRBD1. CDR1 SQVTM and CDR2 ANQGSEA come from the germline V gene. CDR3 length: 12 amino acids. CDR3 coding DNA: TGCAACGTCCACCCAGGACAGGGAAAAGCTTTCTTT. It is translated as CNVHPGQGKAFF. Drawing the rest from reference TRBV29-1 and TRBJ1-1, the complete variable domain is SAVISQKPSRDICQRGTSLTIQCQVDSQVTMMFWYRQQPGQSLTLIATANQGSEATYESGFVIDKFPISRPNLTFSTLTVSNMSPEDSSIYLCNVHPGQGKAFFGQGTRLTVV.

This clonotype has ten or more counts. The chain links TRBV12-3 or TRBV12-4 to TRBJ2-6; D unresolved. Trimming shortened V by 8 bases and J by 4 bases, and 12 bases separated the two germline ends. CDR3 length equals 14 residues. The CDR3 DNA reads as TGTGCCAGCCGGAAGGTCAGCGGGGCCAACGTCCTGACTTTC. Protein product: CASRKVSGANVLTF.

This clonotype showed up just once. The J gene is TRBJ1-1, the V gene TRBV7-2; no reliable D call. V dropped 4 bases and J dropped 4 bases, with 13 bases sitting between them. There are 14 residues in the CDR3. From germline, CDR1 is SGHTA and CDR2 FQGNSA. The CDR3 sequence: CASSSAGGPTEAFF. The DNA for the CDR3 is TGTGCCAGCAGCTCAGCGGGAGGGCCCACTGAAGCTTTCTTT. The whole variable domain, remainder taken from reference TRBV7-2 and TRBJ1-1, is GAGVSQSPSNKVTEKGKDVELRCDPISGHTALYWYRQSLGQGLEFLIYFQGNSAPDKSGLPSDRFSAERTGGSVSTLTIQRTQQEDSAVYLCASSSAGGPTEAFFGQGTRLTVV.

This clonotype showed up many times. This sequence joins TRBV7-8 and TRBJ2-5; D is uncertain. The germline CDR1 and CDR2 sequences are SGHVS and FQNEAQ. The CDR3 loop spans 15 amino acids. V was trimmed by 2 bases and J by 0 bases, leaving 10 bases between them. The CDR3 loop reads CASSLMGIDQETQYF. For the CDR3, the DNA is TGTGCCAGCAGCTTAATGGGTATTGACCAAGAGACCCAGTACTTC. Complete variable domain (other parts from reference TRBV7-8 and TRBJ2-5): GAGVSQSPRYKVAKRGQDVALRCDPISGHVSLFWYQQALGQGPEFLTYFQNEAQLDKSGLPSDRFFAERPEGSVSTLKIQRTQQEDSAVYLCASSLMGIDQETQYFGPGTRLLVL.

This clonotype was detected many times. This chain joins TRBV7-8 and TRBJ2-7; D unclear. CDR1 and CDR2 from the germline V gene are SGHVS and FQNEAQ. The CDR3 is made up of 12 amino acids. V was trimmed by 4 bases and J by 6 bases, leaving 10 bases between them. CDR3 in DNA: TGTGCCAGCAGCTCAGCTTTAGGCGAGCAGTACTTC. This translates into CASSSALGEQYF. Variable domain in full (rest from reference TRBV7-8 and TRBJ2-7): GAGVSQSPRYKVAKRGQDVALRCDPISGHVSLFWYQQALGQGPEFLTYFQNEAQLDKSGLPSDRFFAERPEGSVSTLKIQRTQQEDSAVYLCASSSALGEQYFGPGTRLTVT.

This clonotype came up many times. The chain joins TRBV2 to TRBJ1-2, with TRBD1 matching over 7 bases. CDR3 length: 13 residues. Germline V gene data show CDR1 as SNHLY and CDR2 as FYNNEI. With V trimmed by 6 bases and J by 4 bases, 5 bases remained unmatched. CDR3 amino acids: CASRSTGIYGYTF. In nucleotides, the CDR3 is TGTGCCAGCAGATCGACAGGGATCTATGGCTACACCTTC.

V and J are TRBV30 and TRBJ1-5; D call uncertain. The CDR3 spans 13 residues. Germline V gives CDR1 GTSNPN, CDR2 SVGIG (reference sequence). Trimming stripped 5 bases from V and 0 bases from J, with 8 bases between. The CDR3 loop is CAWGPDSNQPQHF. CDR3 sequence (DNA): TGTGCCTGGGGACCGGATAGCAATCAGCCCCAGCATTTT.

This chain links TRBV5-8 with TRBJ2-6; D possibly corresponds to TRBD1 (5 bases). The V gene lost 0 bases and the J gene lost 8 bases, with 15 bases spanning the gap. The CDR3 is made up of 16 amino acids. CDR1 and CDR2 from the germline V gene are SGHTS and YDEGEE. The CDR3 coding sequence is TGTGCCAGCAGCTTGGGACAGCCTGTAGGGCCCAACGTCCTGACTTTC. It is translated as CASSLGQPVGPNVLTF.

This chain joins TRBV7-9 and TRBJ2-7; 11 bases are shared with TRBD1. The J segment lost 7 bases and the V segment lost 1 base, leaving 9 bases of the junction unmatched. Germline V gene data show CDR1 as SEHNR and CDR2 as FQNEAQ (reference sequence). This CDR3 contains 16 residues. The CDR3 reads CASSLDPGQGASEQYF. The CDR3 DNA is TGTGCCAGCAGCTTAGACCCCGGACAGGGGGCGTCGGAGCAGTACTTC.

This clonotype was observed at least ten times. The J gene is TRBJ2-6, the V gene TRBV2, with D maybe TRBD2 (5 bases). CDR1 is SNHLY, CDR2 FYNNEI, per germline. The CDR3 has 18 amino acids. Trimming took off 6 bases at V and 0 bases at J, with 18 bases between the two ends. The CDR3 sequence: CASSGFGVQLSGANVLTF. CDR3 nucleotide sequence: TGTGCCAGCAGCGGATTCGGGGTGCAACTCTCTGGGGCCAACGTCCTGACTTTC. Using reference TRBV2 and TRBJ2-6 for the parts outside the CDR3, the full variable domain is EPEVTQTPSHQVTQMGQEVILRCVPISNHLYFYWYRQILGQKVEFLVSFYNNEISEKSEIFDDQFSVERPDGSNFTLKIRSTKLEDSAMYFCASSGFGVQLSGANVLTFGAGSRLTVL.

CDR3 sequence: CSAEPGATYEQYF. The CDR3 DNA reads TGCAGCGCGGAACCGGGCGCTACCTACGAGCAGTACTTC. This rearrangement joins TRBV20-1 to TRBJ2-7, with D unclear. This CDR3 contains 13 residues. Per the germline V gene, CDR1 is DFQATT and CDR2 is SNEGSKA (reference sequence).

This clonotype was counted only a few times. CDR3 residues: CASSQGVRPQHF. The CDR3 coding sequence is TGTGCCAGCAGCCAGGGTGTACGGCCCCAGCATTTT. The J gene is TRBJ1-5, the V gene TRBV12-3 or TRBV12-4, with D possibly being TRBD1 (5 bases). V lost 6 bases and J 9 bases, leaving 12 bases between the germline ends. This CDR3 comprises 12 residues.

This clonotype was seen repeatedly, ten times or more. The rearrangement uses TRBV12-3 or TRBV12-4 and TRBJ1-2; possible D gene TRBD1, 5 bases. This CDR3 spans 14 amino acids. With 3 bases removed from V and 7 bases from J, the gap between germline ends came to 15 bases. The CDR3 region is CASSFAGGLFGYTF. CDR3 nucleotides: TGTGCCAGCAGTTTTGCTGGGGGATTGTTTGGCTACACCTTC.

This chain connects TRBV2 to TRBJ1-5; no clear D. CDR3 length equals 15 residues. Trimming took off 6 bases at V and 10 bases at J, with 22 bases between the two ends. CDR1 is SNHLY and CDR2 is FYNNEI in the germline V gene. CDR3 amino acids: CASSGRERANSPQHF. DNA of the CDR3: TGTGCCAGCAGCGGACGGGAAAGGGCGAATTCACCCCAGCATTTT.

This sequence joins TRBV14 and TRBJ2-5; 7 bases are shared with TRBD1. J was trimmed by 2 bases and V by 1 base; bases with no gene match: 4. The CDR3 runs 15 residues. Germline V CDR1 and CDR2: SGHDN, FVKESK. This CDR3 reads CASSQVWDRQETQYF. The CDR3 DNA reads as TGTGCCAGCAGCCAAGTTTGGGACAGACAAGAGACCCAGTACTTC.

Worth noting for this clonotype: Since a much larger clone is just one base distant, this may be a read error. The chain employs TRBV6-6 and TRBJ1-2; tentatively, D is TRBD1 (5 bases). CDR1 is MNHNY, CDR2 SVGAGI, per germline (reference sequence). Trimming took 2 bases from V and 7 from J, leaving 17 bases between them. The CDR3 sequence is 15 residues long. Here the CDR3 DNA reads TGTGCCAGCAGTTACCTTACAGTGGAGGGGCGTGGCTACACCTTC. Translated, it gives CASSYLTVEGRGYTF.

This chain uses TRBV11-1 with TRBJ1-1; D not certain. The CDR3 is 16 amino acids. Germline V gives CDR1 SGHAT, CDR2 FQDESV (reference sequence). V dropped 0 bases and J dropped 1 base, with 12 bases sitting between them. DNA for the CDR3: TGTGCCAGCAGCTTAGCGGGTTCGGGCGCGAACACTGAAGCTTTCTTT. Encoded protein: CASSLAGSGANTEAFF.

Notes on this clonotype: It may be a read error: a sequence one base away is much more abundant. The genes are TRBV9 and TRBJ2-6; D is unclear. CDR3 length: 15 amino acids. The V gene lost 6 bases and the J gene lost 0 bases, with 10 bases spanning the gap. Germline V gene data show CDR1 as SGDLS and CDR2 as YYNGEE. In DNA, the CDR3 is TGTGCCAGCAACGGAATAGTCTCTGGGGCCAACGTCCTGACTTTC. This encodes CASNGIVSGANVLTF.

This clonotype was seen at least ten times. V is TRBV20-1 and J is TRBJ1-1; D might be TRBD1 (6 bases). Germline V gene sequence: CDR1 DFQATT, CDR2 SNEGSKA (reference sequence). The V and J ends lost 3 bases and 1 base respectively, with 9 bases between them. The CDR3 extends over 13 amino acids. CDR3 nucleotide sequence: TGCAGTGCTAGGGGACATTCGAACACTGAAGCTTTCTTT. Protein sequence: CSARGHSNTEAFF.

This clonotype has at least ten counts. The rearrangement links TRBV7-8 to TRBJ2-6; unclear D gene. This CDR3 comprises 17 residues. Germline-derived CDR1 and CDR2 are SGHVS and FQNEAQ. V was trimmed by 7 bases and J by 0 bases, leaving 16 bases between them. CDR3 amino acids: CASNLPGTISGANVLTF. The CDR3 DNA reads as TGTGCCAGCAACCTTCCGGGCACCATCTCTGGGGCCAACGTCCTGACTTTC. The full variable domain, completed using reference TRBV7-8 and TRBJ2-6, is GAGVSQSPRYKVAKRGQDVALRCDPISGHVSLFWYQQALGQGPEFLTYFQNEAQLDKSGLPSDRFFAERPEGSVSTLKIQRTQQEDSAVYLCASNLPGTISGANVLTFGAGSRLTVL.

This sequence joins TRBV15 and TRBJ1-1; D unclear. Trimming left V 1 base short and J 13 bases short, with 16 bases between. Germline V lookup: CDR1 LNHNV, CDR2 YYDKDF (reference sequence). CDR3 length: 13 amino acids. The CDR3 sequence is CATSRVQRVIDFF. CDR3 DNA: TGTGCCACCAGCAGAGTTCAGAGGGTGATCGATTTCTTT. The full variable domain, with the rest looked up from reference TRBV15 and TRBJ1-1, is DAMVIQNPRYQVTQFGKPVTLSCSQTLNHNVMYWYQQKSSQAPKLLFHYYDKDFNNEADTPDNFQSRRPNTSFCFLDIRSPGLGDTAMYLCATSRVQRVIDFFGQGTRLTVV.

The chain combines TRBV10-3 with TRBJ2-7, with a weak D call TRBD2 (7 bases). This CDR3 has 15 residues. The germline gives CDR1 ENHRY, CDR2 SYGVKD. V was trimmed by 10 bases and J by 5 bases, leaving 24 bases between them. The CDR3, as DNA: TGTGCCACCAAGGCCGGCGGGGGCTCCCGTAACGAGCAGTACTTC. Protein: CATKAGGGSRNEQYF.

This chain links TRBV7-2 with TRBJ2-2; possibly TRBD1 for D (6 bases). Germline V gives CDR1 SGHTA, CDR2 FQGNSA. The CDR3 consists of 12 residues. This CDR3 reads CITGMILRELFF. CDR3 bases: TGTATAACAGGGATGATTCTACGGGAGCTGTTTTTT. The full variable domain, completed using reference TRBV7-2 and TRBJ2-2, is GAGVSQSPSNKVTEKGKDVELRCDPISGHTALYWYRQSLGQGLEFLIYFQGNSAPDKSGLPSDRFSAERTGGSVSTLTIQRTQQEDSAVYLCITGMILRELFFGEGSRLTVL.

The CDR3 region is CASLARAPASGNTIYF. The CDR3 DNA is TGTGCCAGTCTTGCACGGGCCCCCGCGTCTGGAAACACCATATATTTT. The genes are TRBV6-5 and TRBJ1-3; unclear D gene. The V and J ends lost 9 bases and 1 base respectively, with 19 bases between them. This CDR3 is 16 amino acids long. Germline assignment: CDR1 MNHEY and CDR2 SVGAGI.